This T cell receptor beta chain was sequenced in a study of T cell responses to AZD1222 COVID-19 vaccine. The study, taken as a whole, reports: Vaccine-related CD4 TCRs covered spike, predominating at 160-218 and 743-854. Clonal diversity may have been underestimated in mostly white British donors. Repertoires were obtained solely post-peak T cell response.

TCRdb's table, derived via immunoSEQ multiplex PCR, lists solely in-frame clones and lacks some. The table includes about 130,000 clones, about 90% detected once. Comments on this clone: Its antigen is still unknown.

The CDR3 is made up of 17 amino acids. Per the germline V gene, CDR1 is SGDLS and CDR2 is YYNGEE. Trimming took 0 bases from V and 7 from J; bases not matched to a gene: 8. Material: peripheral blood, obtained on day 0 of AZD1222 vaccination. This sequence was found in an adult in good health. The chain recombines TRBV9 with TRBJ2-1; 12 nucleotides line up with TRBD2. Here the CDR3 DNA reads TGTGCCAGCAGCGTAGGGGCTAGCGGGGGGGCAAATAATGAGCAGTTCTTC. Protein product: CASSVGASGGANNEQFF.